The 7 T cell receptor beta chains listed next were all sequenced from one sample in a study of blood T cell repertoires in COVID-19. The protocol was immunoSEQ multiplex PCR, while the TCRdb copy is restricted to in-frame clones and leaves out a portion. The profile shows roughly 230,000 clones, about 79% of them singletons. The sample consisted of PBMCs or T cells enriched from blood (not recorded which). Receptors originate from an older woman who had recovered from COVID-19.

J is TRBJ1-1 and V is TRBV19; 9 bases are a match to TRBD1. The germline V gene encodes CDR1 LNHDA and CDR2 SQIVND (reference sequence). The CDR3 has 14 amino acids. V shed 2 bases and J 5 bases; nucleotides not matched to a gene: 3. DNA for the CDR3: TGTGCCAGTAGTATAAACAGGGGGCGAACTGAAGCTTTCTTT. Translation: CASSINRGRTEAFF. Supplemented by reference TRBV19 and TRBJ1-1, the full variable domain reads DGGITQSPKYLFRKEGQNVTLSCEQNLNHDAMYWYRQDPGQGLRLIYYSQIVNDFQKGDIAEGYSVSREKKESFPLTVTSAQKNPTAFYLCASSINRGRTEAFFGQGTRLTVV.

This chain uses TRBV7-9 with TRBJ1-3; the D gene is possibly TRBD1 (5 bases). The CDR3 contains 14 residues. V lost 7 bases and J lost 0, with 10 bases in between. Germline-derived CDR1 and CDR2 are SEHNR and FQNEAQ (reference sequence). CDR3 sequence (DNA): TGTGCCAGCACCTCGACAGACTCTGGAAACACCATATATTTT. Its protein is CASTSTDSGNTIYF.

The CDR3 coding sequence is TGTGCCAGCAGTCTAGCGTTAGCCTCCTACGAGCAGTACTTC. Protein product: CASSLALASYEQYF. V usage is TRBV11-2 and J usage is TRBJ2-7, with D possibly TRBD2 on 6 matching bases. V lost 6 bases and J lost 0, with 12 bases in between. The CDR3 totals 14 residues. The germline V gene has CDR1 SGHAT and CDR2 FQNNGV.

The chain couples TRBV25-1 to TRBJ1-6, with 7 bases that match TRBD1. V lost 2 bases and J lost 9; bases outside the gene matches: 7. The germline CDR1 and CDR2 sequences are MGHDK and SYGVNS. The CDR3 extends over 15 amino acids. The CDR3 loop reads CASSEVGGWVSPLHF. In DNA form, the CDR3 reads TGTGCCAGCAGTGAAGTAGGGGGCTGGGTTTCACCCCTCCACTTT.

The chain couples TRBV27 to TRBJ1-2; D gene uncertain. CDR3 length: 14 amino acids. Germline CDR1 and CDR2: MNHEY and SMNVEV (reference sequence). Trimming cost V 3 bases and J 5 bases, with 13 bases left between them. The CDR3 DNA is TGTGCCAGCAGTTTTGCGGGTCGGGGATATGGCTACACCTTC. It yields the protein CASSFAGRGYGYTF.

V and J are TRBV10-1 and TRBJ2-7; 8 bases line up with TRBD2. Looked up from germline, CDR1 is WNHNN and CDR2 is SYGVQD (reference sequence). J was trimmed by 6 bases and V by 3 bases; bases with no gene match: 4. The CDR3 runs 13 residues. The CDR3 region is CASSDSGTPEQYF. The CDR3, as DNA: TGCGCCAGCAGTGATAGCGGGACCCCCGAGCAGTACTTC.

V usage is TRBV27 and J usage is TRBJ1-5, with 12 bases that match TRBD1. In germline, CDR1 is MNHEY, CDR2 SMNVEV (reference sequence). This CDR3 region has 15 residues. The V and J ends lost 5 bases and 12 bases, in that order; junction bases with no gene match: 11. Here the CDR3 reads CASSPGTGGGRVQHF. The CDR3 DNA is TGTGCCAGCAGTCCCGGGACAGGGGGCGGCCGGGTCCAGCATTTT.